This T cell receptor beta chain is from a study of radiotherapy plus CTLA-4 blockade in lung cancer listed by TCRdb under 2018. With regard to the full study: Objective responses occurred in around 20% of enrolled patients, and under 40% achieved disease control. Paper-wide results and their limitations: Early dynamic changes in blood T cell clones, together with increased serum interferon-beta after radiation, were reported as the strongest predictors of response. TCR clones derived from tumors expanded in peripheral blood after treatment with radiotherapy and ipilimumab.

The study tested focal radiation therapy combined with CTLA-4 blockade (ipilimumab) in patients with chemo-refractory metastatic non-small-cell lung cancer. The junction shows trimming of 5 bases on V and 2 bases on J, plus 10 bases between the germline ends. The CDR3 starts with the cysteine, ends with the phenylalanine, and has 14 residues. The sequence is cut down to CDR3 DNA, 42 bases in frame from base 1. The germline V gene specifies MDHEN as CDR1 and SYDVKM as CDR2. The library was prepared using the immunoSEQ multiplex PCR assay. Entries here come from immuneACCESS through TCRdb and include only in-frame sequences with V and J called. Some clones fail to appear in such tables; in the studies checked, an unresolved V gene covers under half of the shortfall, and the cause of the remainder is unknown. The sample data list about 36,000 clones, and 85% of these were observed just once. 5.8% of the sample is held by the ten biggest clonotypes.

In the case of this clone: It lacks a known antigen. Base quality data are lacking; no much larger clone is found one base away.

The sample consisted of peripheral blood, taken from a patient treated with radiotherapy plus ipilimumab. Here the chain combines TRBV28 and TRBJ1-5; possibly the D gene is TRBD1, per 5 matching bases. The origin of this receptor is a human donor with non-small cell lung cancer who had stable disease on radiotherapy plus ipilimumab. The CDR3: CASSQGGGNQPQHF. DNA sequence: TGTGCCAGCAGTCAGGGAGGGGGCAATCAGCCCCAGCATTTT.